The 18 T cell receptor beta chains given below trace back to one sample, sequenced in a study of prognosis after radiotherapy for stage I lung cancer (dated by TCRdb to the early 2020s). This sample was sequenced with an Illumina HiSeq 3000. Two rounds of multiplex PCR on genomic DNA were used to amplify the TCR beta CDR3 region. The first PCR round used primers specific to each TRBV and TRBJ gene, with sequences filed in Chinese patent CN105087789A. Using fastp at Q25 and MiXCR, TCRdb reprocessed the public reads and kept productive beta chains. Duplicate CDR3 protein sequences are folded into a single record with the most common DNA and genes. In all, the sample holds about 27,000 distinct CDR3 sequences, and about half of those were seen once. Approximately 15% of the sample belongs to the ten largest clones. The sample in question was PBMCs, obtained before or after stereotactic body radiation therapy (not recorded which). The source of these receptors is a donor aged 50 or older with non-small cell lung cancer.

The chain recombines TRBV28 with TRBJ2-1; unclear D gene. V lost 7 bases to trimming and J lost 3 bases, with 10 bases between them. CDR1 and CDR2 (germline): MDHEN, SYDVKM. The length of the CDR3 is 13 residues. CDR3 in amino acids: CASKTRFYNEQFF. The CDR3 DNA sequence: TGTGCCAGCAAAACAAGGTTCTACAATGAGCAGTTCTTC.

Comments on this clonotype: This likely traces to a read error, being one base from a far larger clone. The CDR3 coding sequence is TGTGCCAGCATTATTCCGGGACAGGGGACCTACGAGCAGTACTTC. Encoded protein: CASIIPGQGTYEQYF. This chain links TRBV6-9 with TRBJ2-7; 10 bases match TRBD1. CDR1 is MNHGY, CDR2 SVAAGI, per germline. The CDR3 has 15 amino acids. V shed 7 bases and J 2 bases; nucleotides not matched to a gene: 8.

This clonotype was recorded many times. This chain links TRBV20-1 with TRBJ2-5, with TRBD2 identical over 10 bases. Germline V CDR1 and CDR2: DFQATT, SNEGSKA (reference sequence). Trimming cost V 5 bases and J 5 bases; bases outside gene matches: 14. CDR3 length: 16 residues. The CDR3, as DNA: TGCAGTGCTCCTGTAGCGGGAGGAGGCAAAAGGGAGACCCAGTACTTC. Amino acid sequence: CSAPVAGGGKRETQYF.

CDR3 protein: CSARGQGRETQYF. The DNA for the CDR3 is TGCAGTGCTAGAGGACAGGGACGGGAGACCCAGTACTTC. The chain couples TRBV20-1 to TRBJ2-5; 7 bases are shared with TRBD1. This CDR3 comprises 13 residues. Trimming at V came to 1 base and at J to 5 bases, leaving 4 bases not matched to a gene. CDR1 and CDR2 (germline): DFQATT, SNEGSKA (reference sequence).

For this clonotype: One junction end disagrees with the germline gene, perhaps due to a read error. This chain links TRBV4-2 with TRBJ2-2; D not resolved. CDR1 LGHNA and CDR2 YNFKEQ come from the germline V gene. The length of the CDR3 is 12 residues. The CDR3 spells CAGSKANGELFF. DNA for the CDR3: TGTGCCGGCAGCAAAGCCAACGGGGAGCTGTTTTTT.

This clonotype was detected ten times or more. The V call is TRBV12-5, the J call TRBJ2-2, with 7 bases lining up with TRBD2. Germline V lookup: CDR1 LGHNT, CDR2 FRNRAP. V was pared by 10 bases and J by 4 bases, with 12 bases of the junction left unmatched. This CDR3 contains 15 residues. The CDR3 region has the DNA TGTGCTACTAGCTCTGCGGGGGTTCCCACCGGGGAGCTGTTTTTT. It specifies CATSSAGVPTGELFF.

In the case of this clonotype: A read error may be the cause here, since a much bigger clone is one base away. The rearrangement joins TRBV4-2 to TRBJ1-2; 10 bases fit TRBD1. The V gene end was trimmed by 7 bases and the J gene end by 4 bases; junction bases not matched to a gene: 12. The CDR3 extends over 16 amino acids. Germline V gene lookup returns CDR1 LGHNA and CDR2 YNFKEQ. This CDR3 reads CASIPKGTGASYGYTF. In DNA form, the CDR3 reads TGTGCCAGCATCCCGAAGGGGACAGGGGCGAGCTATGGCTACACCTTC.

In its sample, this clonotype was seen once. A read error is the likely source, as a far larger clone sits one nucleotide away. The chain recombines TRBV6-2 or TRBV6-3 with TRBJ1-1; D gene unclear. The length of the CDR3 is 14 residues. In germline, CDR1 is MNHEY, CDR2 SVGEGT. CDR3 loop: CASSRIGEDTESFF. In nucleotides, the CDR3 is TGTGCCAGCAGCAGAATCGGGGAAGACACTGAATCTTTCTTT.

This clonotype was detected many times. The J gene is TRBJ1-2, the V gene TRBV4-1, with D possibly matching TRBD1 (5 bases). CDR3 length equals 15 residues. Trimming pared 4 bases from V and 7 bases from J, leaving 19 bases between. Looked up from germline, CDR1 is MGHRA and CDR2 is YSYEKL. The CDR3 region has the DNA TGCGCCAGCAGCCGTACGGGACCCAAAGAGCGTGGCTACACCTTC. Protein sequence: CASSRTGPKERGYTF.

The chain couples TRBV27 to TRBJ1-2; D call uncertain. Germline CDR1 MNHEY, CDR2 SMNVEV (reference sequence). The CDR3 contains 15 residues. V lost 5 bases to trimming and J lost 7 bases, with 20 bases between them. CDR3 nucleotide sequence: TGTGCCAGCAGTCCCGGACGCGCCTTTGCCTCTGGCTACACCTTC. This gives the protein CASSPGRAFASGYTF.

The rearrangement joins TRBV28 to TRBJ2-3; D gene ambiguous. V lost 3 bases and J 4 bases, leaving 23 bases between the germline ends. CDR1 and CDR2 from the germline V gene are MDHEN and SYDVKM. This CDR3 is built from 18 residues. The CDR3 coding sequence is TGTGCCAGCAGTTTCCCCCCGTCAACAGTAGACGACCCAGATACGCAGTATTTT. Its translation: CASSFPPSTVDDPDTQYF.

Worth noting for this clonotype: This is likely an artifact of a read error, given a far larger clone one base away. The chain carries TRBV7-2 and TRBJ2-1; D is ambiguous. Germline assignment: CDR1 SGHTA and CDR2 FQGNSA. The V end lost 9 bases, the J end lost 4 bases, and 16 bases lay between the germline ends. CDR3 length equals 14 residues. CDR3 residues: CASRAEELYNEQFF. The CDR3, as DNA: TGTGCCAGTCGTGCAGAGGAACTTTACAATGAGCAGTTCTTC.

This clonotype showed up many times. The chain recombines TRBV6-6 with TRBJ2-6, with 10 bases lining up with TRBD1. Germline V gene data show CDR1 as MNHNY and CDR2 as SVGAGI (reference sequence). This CDR3 has 18 amino acids. J was trimmed by 0 bases and V by 5 bases; bases with no gene match: 7. The CDR3 DNA reads as TGTGCCAGCAGTCGGACAGGGGGTCGGAGCTCTGGGGCCAACGTCCTGACTTTC. It is translated as CASSRTGGRSSGANVLTF.

In its sample, this clonotype was seen once. A far larger clone is one nucleotide away, so this likely arose from a read error. This rearrangement joins TRBV2 to TRBJ2-7, with 9 nucleotides matching TRBD1. Germline lookup yields CDR1 SNHLY and CDR2 FYNNEI. This CDR3 is 16 amino acids long. The chain's CDR3 is CDTSGADRGYLYEQYF. In DNA form, the CDR3 reads TGTGACACCAGCGGAGCGGACAGGGGATACCTATACGAGCAGTACTTC.

This clonotype was counted between two and nine times. The genes are TRBV5-1 and TRBJ2-2; D is undetermined. The germline V gene encodes CDR1 SGHRS and CDR2 YFSETQ. The CDR3 extends over 16 amino acids. V was cut by 2 bases and J by 0 bases, with 11 bases left in between. Here the CDR3 reads CASSLFVSANTGELFF. CDR3 in DNA: TGCGCCAGCAGCTTATTTGTCAGTGCGAACACCGGGGAGCTGTTTTTT.

CDR3 DNA sequence: TGTGCCAGCAGTTATACAGGGAGGGTCTTCGAGCAGTACTTC. It is translated as CASSYTGRVFEQYF. The chain couples TRBV6-5 to TRBJ2-7; D is possibly TRBD2 (7 bases). The CDR3 covers 14 residues. Between the trimmed V and J ends, which lost 3 bases and 6 bases, there was a span of 15 bases. Germline lookup yields CDR1 MNHEY and CDR2 SVGAGI.

This chain joins TRBV19 and TRBJ2-5; tentative D call: TRBD2 (6 bases). The CDR3 contains 12 residues. Per germline, CDR1 LNHDA and CDR2 SQIVND (reference sequence). Trimming took 9 bases from V and 5 from J, leaving 13 bases between them. The CDR3 nucleotides are TGTGCCAGCCGAGTGGGGACTGAGACCCAGTACTTC. Amino acids: CASRVGTETQYF.

This clonotype was detected many times. J is TRBJ1-1 and V is TRBV5-6; D is undetermined. The V and J ends lost 2 bases and 1 base respectively, with 12 bases between them. Germline assignment: CDR1 SGHDT and CDR2 YYEEEE. The CDR3 consists of 15 residues. The CDR3 DNA follows: TGTGCCAGCAGCTTTAAGTGGGTAAGGAACACTGAAGCTTTCTTT. As protein: CASSFKWVRNTEAFF.